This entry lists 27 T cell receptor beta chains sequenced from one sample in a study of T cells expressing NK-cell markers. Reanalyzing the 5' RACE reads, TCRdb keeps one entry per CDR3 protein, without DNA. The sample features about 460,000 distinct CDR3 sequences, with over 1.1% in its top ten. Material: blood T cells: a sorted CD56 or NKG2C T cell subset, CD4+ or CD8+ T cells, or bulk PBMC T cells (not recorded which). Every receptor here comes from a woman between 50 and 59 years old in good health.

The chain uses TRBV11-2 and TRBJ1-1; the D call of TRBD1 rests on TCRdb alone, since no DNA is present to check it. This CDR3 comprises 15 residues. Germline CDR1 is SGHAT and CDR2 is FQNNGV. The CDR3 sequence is CASSLVGGGPYEAFF. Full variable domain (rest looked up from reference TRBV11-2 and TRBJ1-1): EAGVAQSPRYKIIEKRQSVAFWCNPISGHATLYWYQQILGQGPKLLIQFQNNGVVDDSQLPKDRFSAERLKGVDSTLKIQPAKLEDSAVYLCASSLVGGGPYEAFFGQGTRLTVV.

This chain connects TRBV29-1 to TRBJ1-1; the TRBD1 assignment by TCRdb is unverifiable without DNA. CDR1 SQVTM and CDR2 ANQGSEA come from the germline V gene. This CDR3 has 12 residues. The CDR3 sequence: CSVNRPNTEAFF.

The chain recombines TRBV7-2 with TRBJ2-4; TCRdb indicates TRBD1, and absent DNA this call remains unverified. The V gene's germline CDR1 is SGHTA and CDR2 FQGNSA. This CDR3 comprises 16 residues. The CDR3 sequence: CASGPPPLLAKNIQYF.

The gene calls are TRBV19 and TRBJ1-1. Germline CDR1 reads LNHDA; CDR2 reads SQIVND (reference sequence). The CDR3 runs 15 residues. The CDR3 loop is CASSIAHSGGSEAFF.

The CDR3 loop reads CASSWRGTSTDTQYF. The chain uses TRBV12-3 or TRBV12-4 and TRBJ2-3; with no DNA, the TCRdb D assignment of TRBD1 cannot be verified. The CDR3 is made up of 15 amino acids.

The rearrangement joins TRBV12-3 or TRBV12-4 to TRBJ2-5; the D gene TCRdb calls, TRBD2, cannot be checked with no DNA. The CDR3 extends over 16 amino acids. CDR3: CASSLVELAGQETQYF.

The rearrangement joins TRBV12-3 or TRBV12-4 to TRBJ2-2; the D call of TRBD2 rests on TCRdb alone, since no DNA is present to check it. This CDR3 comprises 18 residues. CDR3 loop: CASSSRTSGSLINGELFF.

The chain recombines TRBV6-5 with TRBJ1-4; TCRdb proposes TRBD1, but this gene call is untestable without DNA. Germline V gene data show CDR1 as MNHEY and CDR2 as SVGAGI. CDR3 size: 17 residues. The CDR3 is CASSSQTGRHTNEKLFF.

This chain's CDR3 is CAKAGPKGGETQYF. The V gene is TRBV19, the J gene TRBJ2-5; TCRdb's D call, TRBD2, is unchecked because there is no DNA. The CDR3 is 14 residues long. Germline-derived CDR1 and CDR2 are LNHDA and SQIVND (reference sequence). Full variable domain (missing parts from reference TRBV19 and TRBJ2-5): DGGITQSPKYLFRKEGQNVTLSCEQNLNHDAMYWYRQDPGQGLRLIYYSQIVNDFQKGDIAEGYSVSREKKESFPLTVTSAQKNPTAFYLCAKAGPKGGETQYFGPGTRLLVL.

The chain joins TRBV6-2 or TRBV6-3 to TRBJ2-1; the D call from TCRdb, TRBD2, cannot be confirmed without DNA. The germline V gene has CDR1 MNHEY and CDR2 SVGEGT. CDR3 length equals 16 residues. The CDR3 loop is CASSYSGLAVYNEQFF.

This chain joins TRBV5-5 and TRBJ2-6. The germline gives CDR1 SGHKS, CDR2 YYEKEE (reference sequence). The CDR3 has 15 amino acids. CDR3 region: CASSLSLPGANVLTF.

CDR3 amino acids: CSAKSGPTYEQYF. V usage is TRBV20-1 and J usage is TRBJ2-7; TCRdb proposes TRBD2, but this gene call is untestable without DNA. CDR3 length: 13 residues. CDR1 and CDR2 from the germline V gene are DFQATT and SNEGSKA (reference sequence).

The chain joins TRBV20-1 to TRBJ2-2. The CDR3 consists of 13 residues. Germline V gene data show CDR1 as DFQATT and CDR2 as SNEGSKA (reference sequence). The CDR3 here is CSASWGSTGELFF.

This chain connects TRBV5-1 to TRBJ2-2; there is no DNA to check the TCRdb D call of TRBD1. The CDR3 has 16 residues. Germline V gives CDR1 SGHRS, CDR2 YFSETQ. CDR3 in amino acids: CASSLIRSRDTGELFF.

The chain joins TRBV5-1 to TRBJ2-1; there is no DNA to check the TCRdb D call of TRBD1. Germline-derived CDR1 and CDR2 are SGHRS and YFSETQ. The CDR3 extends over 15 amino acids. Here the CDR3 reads CASSGTSTSYNEQFF.

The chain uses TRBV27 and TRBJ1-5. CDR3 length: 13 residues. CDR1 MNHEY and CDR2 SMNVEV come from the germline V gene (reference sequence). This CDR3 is CASGRQLNQPQHF.

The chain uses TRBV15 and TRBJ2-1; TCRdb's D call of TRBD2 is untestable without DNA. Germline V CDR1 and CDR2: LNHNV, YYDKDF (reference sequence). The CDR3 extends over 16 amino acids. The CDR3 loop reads CATSRGLAGADDEQFF.

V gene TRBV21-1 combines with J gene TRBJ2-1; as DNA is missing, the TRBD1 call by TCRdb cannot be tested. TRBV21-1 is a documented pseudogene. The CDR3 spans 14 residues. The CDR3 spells CASSEKETGVKQFF.

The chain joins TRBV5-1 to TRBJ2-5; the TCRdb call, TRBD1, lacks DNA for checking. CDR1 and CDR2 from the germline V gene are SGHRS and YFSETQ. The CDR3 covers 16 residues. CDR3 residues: CASSLTGTGSPETQYF.

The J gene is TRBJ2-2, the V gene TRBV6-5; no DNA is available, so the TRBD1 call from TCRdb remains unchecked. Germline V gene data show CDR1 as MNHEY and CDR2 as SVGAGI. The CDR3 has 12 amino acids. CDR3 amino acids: CASKQGPGELFF.

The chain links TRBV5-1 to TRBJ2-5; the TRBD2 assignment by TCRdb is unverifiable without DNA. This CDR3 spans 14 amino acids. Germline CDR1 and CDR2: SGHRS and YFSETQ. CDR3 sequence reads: CASSDGLARETQYF.

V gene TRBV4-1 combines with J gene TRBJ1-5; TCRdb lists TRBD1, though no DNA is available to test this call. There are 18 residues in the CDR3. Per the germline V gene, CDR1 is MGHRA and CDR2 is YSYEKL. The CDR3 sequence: CASSQEPLTGGSNQPQHF.

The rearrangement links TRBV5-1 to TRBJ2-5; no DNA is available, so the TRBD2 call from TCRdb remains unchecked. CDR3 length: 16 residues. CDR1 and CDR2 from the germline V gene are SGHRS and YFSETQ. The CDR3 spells CASSPRTSGRLETQYF.

This CDR3 reads CASSVDRAAETQYF. The chain carries TRBV5-1 and TRBJ2-5; lacking DNA, the TRBD1 call made by TCRdb goes unchecked. Germline CDR1 and CDR2: SGHRS and YFSETQ. This CDR3 is built from 14 residues.

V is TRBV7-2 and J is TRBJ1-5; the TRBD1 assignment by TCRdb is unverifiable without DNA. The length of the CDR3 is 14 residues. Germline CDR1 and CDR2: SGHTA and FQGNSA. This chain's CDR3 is CASSRDRAGQPQHF.

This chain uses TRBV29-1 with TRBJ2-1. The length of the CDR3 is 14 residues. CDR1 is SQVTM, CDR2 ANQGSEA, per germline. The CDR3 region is CSVYGETSYNEQFF.

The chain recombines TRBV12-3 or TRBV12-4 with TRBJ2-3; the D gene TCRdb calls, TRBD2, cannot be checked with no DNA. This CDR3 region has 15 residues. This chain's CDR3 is CASSSPPAGADTQYF.